This T cell receptor (beta chain) was identified in a study of blood T cell repertoires in COVID-19. On the study more broadly: Both acute and convalescent COVID-19 samples were obtained from the United States, Italy and Spain. T cells, B-cell-depleted T cells, or PBMCs supplied cDNA or gDNA.

This CDR3 comprises 13 residues. The germline V gene has CDR1 SGHRS and CDR2 YFSETQ. Trimming took off 0 bases at V and 11 bases at J, with 14 bases between the two ends. Per the original methods: Quantification of nucleated cells was approximated via reference gene primer amplification. Profiled with immunoSEQ multiplex PCR; TCRdb holds only in-frame clones, not every one. D and trimming were read from the DNA, whereas the V and J calls and clone size are those reported in that table. The sample holds 180,000 or so clones, approximately 86% seen once. The clonotype was recovered from a man aged 70 or older with acute or convalescent COVID-19. The chain recombines TRBV5-1 with TRBJ1-1; D unclear. What was sequenced was peripheral blood. This chain's CDR3 is CASSLEAAGSAFF. In DNA form, the CDR3 reads TGCGCCAGCAGCTTGGAGGCAGCAGGCTCTGCTTTCTTT.